A single sample is the source of the 5 T cell receptor beta chains below, sequenced in a study of identical twins. A single record per CDR3 protein comes from TCRdb applying MiXCR to the 5' RACE reads. The table shows 1.5 million to 2 million distinct CDR3 sequences, with roughly 35% occurring only once. Sequencing was done on a sample of cord blood. The origin of the receptors is a newborn girl in good health.

This clonotype was observed a few times. The rearrangement joins TRBV12-3 or TRBV12-4 to TRBJ2-7; D is unclear. With 3 bases removed from V and 3 bases from J, the gap between germline ends came to 12 bases. This CDR3 has 14 residues. CDR3 sequence (DNA): TGTGCCAGCAGTTTGGGCGGACCGTACTACGAGCAGTACTTC. Translation: CASSLGGPYYEQYF.

This chain joins TRBV20-1 and TRBJ1-4; no definite D call. CDR3 size: 13 residues. V lost 5 bases, J lost 3 bases, and 10 bases lay in between. CDR1 and CDR2 from the germline V gene are DFQATT and SNEGSKA (reference sequence). CDR3 nucleotide sequence: TGCAGTGCTTCCCGACCAGCTAATGAAAAACTGTTTTTT. This translates into CSASRPANEKLFF.

About this clonotype: A junction boundary mismatches the germline segment, possibly from a read error. The V gene is TRBV10-3, the J gene TRBJ1-2; D is unclear. This CDR3 spans 14 amino acids. Germline V gene data show CDR1 as ENHRY and CDR2 as SYGVKD. CDR3 region: CAISESWANYGCTF. CDR3 DNA sequence: TGTGCCATCAGTGAATCATGGGCTAACTATGGCTGCACCTTC.

The chain uses TRBV6-2 or TRBV6-3 and TRBJ2-5; D may be TRBD1 or TRBD2 (5 bases each). The J call could be wrong; TRBJ2-7 is a better fit for the DNA end. The CDR3 is made up of 16 amino acids. CDR1 is MNHEY and CDR2 is SVGEGT in the germline V gene. Here the CDR3 DNA reads TGTGCCAGCAGTTACCCCCACCGCAGGGCTAGCTGCGAGCAGTACTTC. Translation: CASSYPHRRASCEQYF.

CDR3 sequence: CASSYDPGARTDTQYF. DNA of the CDR3: TGTGCCAGCAGTTACGATCCAGGGGCGAGGACAGATACGCAGTATTTT. The chain is built from TRBV6-5 and TRBJ2-3, with D perhaps TRBD1 (6 bases). Trimming shortened V by 2 bases and J by 3 bases, and 15 bases separated the two germline ends. This CDR3 spans 16 amino acids. The V gene's germline CDR1 is MNHEY and CDR2 SVGAGI.